This T cell receptor (beta chain) was obtained from a study of blood T cells in healthy people across ages. A sample-barcoded 5' primer and a J-beta primer mix were used in a second PCR of roughly 7 to 12 cycles. The template-switch adaptor was a 5' adaptor with 12 random nucleotides. It tagged each cDNA molecule. One entry per CDR3 protein, called by TCRdb with MiXCR from the 5' RACE reads. This sample has approximately 1,000,000 distinct CDR3 sequences, with around 43% found just once. Study-wide points: Diversity estimates drawn from one million T cells were deemed underestimates.

For this clonotype: Its antigen is not known.

Sequenced input: blood. This sequence was found in an older woman in good health.

CDR3 in amino acids: CASSSSADSYNEQFF. The CDR3 DNA reads as TGCGCCAGCAGCTCGTCAGCGGACTCCTACAATGAGCAGTTCTTC. This sequence joins TRBV5-1 and TRBJ2-1; TRBD2 is a possible D gene (5 bases). The CDR3 is made up of 15 amino acids. The germline gives CDR1 SGHRS, CDR2 YFSETQ. Trimming shortened V by 3 bases and J by 0 bases, and 10 bases separated the two germline ends.